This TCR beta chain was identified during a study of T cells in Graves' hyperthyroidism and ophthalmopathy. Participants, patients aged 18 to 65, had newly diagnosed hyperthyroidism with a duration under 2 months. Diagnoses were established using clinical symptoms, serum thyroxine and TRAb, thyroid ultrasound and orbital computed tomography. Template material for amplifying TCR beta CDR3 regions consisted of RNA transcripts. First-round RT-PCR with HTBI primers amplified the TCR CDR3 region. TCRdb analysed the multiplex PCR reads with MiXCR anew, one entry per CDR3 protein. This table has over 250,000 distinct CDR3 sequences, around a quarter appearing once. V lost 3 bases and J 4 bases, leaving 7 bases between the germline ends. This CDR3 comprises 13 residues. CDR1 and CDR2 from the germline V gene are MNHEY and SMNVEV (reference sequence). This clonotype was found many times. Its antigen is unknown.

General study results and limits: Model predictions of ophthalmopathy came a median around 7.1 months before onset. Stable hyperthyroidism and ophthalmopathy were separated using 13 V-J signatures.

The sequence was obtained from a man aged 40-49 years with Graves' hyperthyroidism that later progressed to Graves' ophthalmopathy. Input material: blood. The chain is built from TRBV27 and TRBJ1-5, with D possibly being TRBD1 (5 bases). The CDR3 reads CASSFRGNQPQHF. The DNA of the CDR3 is TGTGCCAGCAGTTTTCGGGGGAATCAGCCCCAGCATTTT.